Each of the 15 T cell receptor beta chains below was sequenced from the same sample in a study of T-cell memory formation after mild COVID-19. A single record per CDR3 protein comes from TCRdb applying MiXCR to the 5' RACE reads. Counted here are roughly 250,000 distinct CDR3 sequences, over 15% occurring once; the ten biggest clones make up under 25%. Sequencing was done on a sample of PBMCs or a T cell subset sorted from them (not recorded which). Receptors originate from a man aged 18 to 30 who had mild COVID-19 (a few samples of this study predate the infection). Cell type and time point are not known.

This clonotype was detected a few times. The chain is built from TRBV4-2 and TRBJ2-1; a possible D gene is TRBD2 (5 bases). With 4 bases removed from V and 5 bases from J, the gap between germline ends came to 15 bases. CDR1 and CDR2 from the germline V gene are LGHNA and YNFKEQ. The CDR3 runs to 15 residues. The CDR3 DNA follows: TGTGCCAGCAGCCCCTCAAGAGGGCTTCACAATGAGCAGTTCTTC. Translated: CASSPSRGLHNEQFF.

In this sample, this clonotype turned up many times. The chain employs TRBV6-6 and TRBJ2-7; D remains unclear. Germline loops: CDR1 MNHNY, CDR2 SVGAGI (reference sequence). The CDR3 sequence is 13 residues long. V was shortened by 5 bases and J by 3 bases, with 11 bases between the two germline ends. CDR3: CASSPIPVYEQYV. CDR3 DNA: TGTGCCAGCAGTCCCATTCCGGTCTACGAGCAGTACGTC.

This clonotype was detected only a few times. Here the CDR3 reads CASSFWTSGGVNTYEQYF. CDR3 DNA sequence: TGTGCCAGCAGTTTTTGGACTAGCGGGGGGGTCAACACCTACGAGCAGTACTTC. The chain has TRBV27 and TRBJ2-7; 15 nucleotides line up with TRBD2. V lost 3 bases to trimming and J lost 2 bases; unmatched junction nucleotides: 8. CDR3 size: 18 residues. Per the germline V gene, CDR1 is MNHEY and CDR2 is SMNVEV (reference sequence).

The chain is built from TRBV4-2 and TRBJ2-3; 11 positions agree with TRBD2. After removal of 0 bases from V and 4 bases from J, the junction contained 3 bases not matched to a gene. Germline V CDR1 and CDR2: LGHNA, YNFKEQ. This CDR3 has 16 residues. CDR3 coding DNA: TGTGCCAGCAGCCAAGAGCTAGCGGGGGGCGCAGATACGCAGTATTTT. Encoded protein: CASSQELAGGADTQYF.

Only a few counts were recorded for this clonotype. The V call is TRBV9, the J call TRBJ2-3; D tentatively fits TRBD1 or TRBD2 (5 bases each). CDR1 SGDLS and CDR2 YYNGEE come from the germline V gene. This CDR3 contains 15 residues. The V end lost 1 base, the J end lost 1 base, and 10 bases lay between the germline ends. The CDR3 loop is CASSVWDLGTDTQYF. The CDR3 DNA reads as TGTGCCAGCAGCGTATGGGACCTAGGCACAGATACGCAGTATTTT.

CDR3 nucleotide sequence: TGTGCCAGCAGTGGACAGGTGCTGAATTCACCCCTCCACTTT. This gives the protein CASSGQVLNSPLHF. J is TRBJ1-6 and V is TRBV12-3 or TRBV12-4; 7 nucleotides line up with TRBD1. Unmatched junction bases numbered 5, after V lost 5 bases and J lost 7 bases. CDR3 length equals 14 residues.

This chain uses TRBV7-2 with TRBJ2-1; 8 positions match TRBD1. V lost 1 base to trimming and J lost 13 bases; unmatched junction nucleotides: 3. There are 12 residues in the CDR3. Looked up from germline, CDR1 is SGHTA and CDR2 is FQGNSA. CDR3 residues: CASSLDRGKQFF. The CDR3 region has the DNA TGTGCCAGCAGCTTAGACAGGGGGAAACAGTTCTTC.

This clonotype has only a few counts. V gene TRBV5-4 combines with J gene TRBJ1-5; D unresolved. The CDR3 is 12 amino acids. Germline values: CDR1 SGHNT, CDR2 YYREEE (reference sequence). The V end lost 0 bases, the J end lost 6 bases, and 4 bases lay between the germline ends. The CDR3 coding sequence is TGTGCCAGCAGCTTGGATGGTCAGCCCCAGCATTTT. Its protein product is CASSLDGQPQHF.

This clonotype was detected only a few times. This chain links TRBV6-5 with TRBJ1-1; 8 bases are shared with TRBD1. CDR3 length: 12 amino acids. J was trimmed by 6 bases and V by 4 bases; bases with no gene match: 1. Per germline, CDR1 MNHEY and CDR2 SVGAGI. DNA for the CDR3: TGTGCCAGCAGTTCGACAGGGGCTGAAGCTTTCTTT. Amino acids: CASSSTGAEAFF.

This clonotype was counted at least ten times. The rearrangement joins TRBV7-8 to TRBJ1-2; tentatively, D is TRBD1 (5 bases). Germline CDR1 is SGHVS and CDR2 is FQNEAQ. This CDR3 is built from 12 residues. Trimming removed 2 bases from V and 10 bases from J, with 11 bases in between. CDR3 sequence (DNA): TGTGCCAGCAGCTTAACAGGAACATACTACACCTTC. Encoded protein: CASSLTGTYYTF.

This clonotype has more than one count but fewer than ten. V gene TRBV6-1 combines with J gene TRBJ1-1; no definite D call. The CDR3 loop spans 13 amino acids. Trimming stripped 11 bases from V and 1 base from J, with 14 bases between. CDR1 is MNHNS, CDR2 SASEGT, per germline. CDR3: CAAASVENTEAFF. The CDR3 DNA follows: TGTGCCGCAGCCTCCGTCGAGAACACTGAAGCTTTCTTT.

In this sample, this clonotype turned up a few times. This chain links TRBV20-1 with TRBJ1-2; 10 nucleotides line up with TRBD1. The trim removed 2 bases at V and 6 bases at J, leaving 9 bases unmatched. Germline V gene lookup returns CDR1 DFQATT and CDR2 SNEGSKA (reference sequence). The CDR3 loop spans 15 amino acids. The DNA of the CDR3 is TGCAGTGCTAGACCCTGGGACAGGGGTAAAGATGGCTACACCTTC. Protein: CSARPWDRGKDGYTF.

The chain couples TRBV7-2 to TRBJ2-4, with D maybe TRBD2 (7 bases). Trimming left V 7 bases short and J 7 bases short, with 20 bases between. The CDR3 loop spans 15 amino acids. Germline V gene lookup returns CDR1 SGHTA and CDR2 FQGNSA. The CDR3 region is CASTIGGGSSNIQYF. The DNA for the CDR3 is TGTGCCAGCACCATAGGGGGGGGCTCTAGCAACATTCAGTACTTC.

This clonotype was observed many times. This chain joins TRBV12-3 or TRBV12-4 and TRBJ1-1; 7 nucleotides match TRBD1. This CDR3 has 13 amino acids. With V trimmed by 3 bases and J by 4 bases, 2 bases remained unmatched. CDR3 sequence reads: CASSFDRATEAFF. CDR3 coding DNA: TGTGCCAGCAGTTTCGACAGGGCCACTGAAGCTTTCTTT.

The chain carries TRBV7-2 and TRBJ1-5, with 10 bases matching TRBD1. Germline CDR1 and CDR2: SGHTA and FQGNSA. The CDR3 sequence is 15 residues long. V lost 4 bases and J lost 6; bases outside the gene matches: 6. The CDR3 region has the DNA TGTGCCAGCAGCTGGTCCGGGACAGGGGTTCAGCCCCAGCATTTT. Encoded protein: CASSWSGTGVQPQHF.